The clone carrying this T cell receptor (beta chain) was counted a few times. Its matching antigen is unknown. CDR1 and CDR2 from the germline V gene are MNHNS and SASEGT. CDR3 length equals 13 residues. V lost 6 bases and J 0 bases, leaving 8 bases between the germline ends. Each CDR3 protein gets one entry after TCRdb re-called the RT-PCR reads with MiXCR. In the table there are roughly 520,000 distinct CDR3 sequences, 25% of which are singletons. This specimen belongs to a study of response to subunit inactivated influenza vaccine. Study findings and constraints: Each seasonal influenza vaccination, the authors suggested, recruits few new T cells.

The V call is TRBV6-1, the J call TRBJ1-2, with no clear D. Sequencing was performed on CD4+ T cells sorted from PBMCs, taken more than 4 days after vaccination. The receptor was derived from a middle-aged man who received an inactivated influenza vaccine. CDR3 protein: CASRLRANYGYTF. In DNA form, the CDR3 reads TGTGCCAGCAGGTTGCGGGCTAACTATGGCTACACCTTC.